The 8 T cell receptor beta chains below come from one sample, sequenced in a study of cytomegalovirus exposure and HLA in healthy donors. PCR primers comprised 60 Vbeta and 13 Jbeta primers. Generated by immunoSEQ multiplex PCR, the TCRdb table keeps only in-frame clones and is missing some. The sample holds some 150,000 clones; 70% to 85% are singletons and the top ten take 2% to 2.5%. Sequenced sample: PBMCs. The receptors stem from a man aged 35 to 55 in good health and CMV-seronegative.

This chain joins TRBV4-1 and TRBJ2-7, with 9 nucleotides matching TRBD1. Per the germline V gene, CDR1 is MGHRA and CDR2 is YSYEKL. The J segment lost 2 bases and the V segment lost 5 bases, leaving 4 bases of the junction unmatched. This CDR3 spans 14 amino acids. CDR3 protein: CASSYRDRAYEQYF. CDR3 nucleotides: TGCGCCAGCAGCTACCGGGACAGGGCCTACGAGCAGTACTTC.

The chain is built from TRBV27 and TRBJ1-1; TRBD1 is a possible D gene (5 bases). CDR3 length: 13 amino acids. Trimming removed 0 bases from V and 7 bases from J, with 9 bases in between. Germline V gene data show CDR1 as MNHEY and CDR2 as SMNVEV (reference sequence). Here the CDR3 reads CASSLSARVEAFF. The CDR3, as DNA: TGTGCCAGCAGTTTATCGGCCAGGGTTGAAGCTTTCTTT.

The chain links TRBV13 to TRBJ2-1, with 11 nucleotides matching TRBD2. The germline V gene encodes CDR1 PRHDT and CDR2 FYEKMQ (reference sequence). This CDR3 region has 16 residues. J gave up 4 bases and V 1 base, and 3 bases lay outside the gene matches. This chain's CDR3 is CASSLEGLAAYNEQFF. The DNA of the CDR3 is TGTGCCAGCAGCTTAGAGGGACTAGCGGCTTACAATGAGCAGTTCTTC.

The chain joins TRBV2 to TRBJ1-4; 10 bases are a match to TRBD1. J gave up 4 bases and V 10 bases, and 15 bases lay outside the gene matches. CDR3 size: 17 residues. Germline CDR1 reads SNHLY; CDR2 reads FYNNEI. The CDR3 region is CATGTGASNRINEKLFF. Here the CDR3 DNA reads TGTGCCACCGGGACAGGGGCCTCCAATAGGATTAATGAAAAACTGTTTTTT.

The chain has TRBV28 and TRBJ2-7; D gene ambiguous. Germline loops: CDR1 MDHEN, CDR2 SYDVKM. The CDR3 has 12 amino acids. V lost 6 bases and J 0 bases, leaving 6 bases between the germline ends. The CDR3 coding sequence is TGTGCCAGCAGCGTCAGCTCCTACGAGCAGTACTTC. Protein sequence: CASSVSSYEQYF.

This clone appeared once. The chain links TRBV7-2 to TRBJ2-1, with TRBD1 matching over 12 bases. Germline V gene data show CDR1 as SGHTA and CDR2 as FQGNSA. J lost 9 bases, V lost 4 bases, and 7 bases had no gene match. The CDR3 spans 15 residues. CDR3 nucleotides: TGTGCCAGCAGCTCGGGACAGGGGGCGTATATTGAGCAGTTCTTC. Encoded protein: CASSSGQGAYIEQFF.

In this sample, this clone turned up a few times. This chain joins TRBV30 and TRBJ2-1, with D possibly TRBD2 on 5 matching bases. CDR1 GTSNPN and CDR2 SVGIG come from the germline V gene (reference sequence). Trimming stripped 5 bases from V and 9 bases from J, with 14 bases between. The CDR3 is 12 residues long. The CDR3: CAWGRPGIEQFF. As DNA, the CDR3 is TGTGCCTGGGGACGACCCGGGATTGAGCAGTTCTTC. Drawing the rest from reference TRBV30 and TRBJ2-1, the complete variable domain is SQTIHQWPATLVQPVGSPLSLECTVEGTSNPNLYWYRQAAGRGLQLLFYSVGIGQISSEVPQNLSASRPQDRQFILSSKKLLLSDSGFYLCAWGRPGIEQFFGPGTRLTVL.

The rearrangement links TRBV5-6 to TRBJ2-7; 8 nucleotides match TRBD1. The CDR3 is made up of 14 amino acids. Germline V gene lookup returns CDR1 SGHDT and CDR2 YYEEEE. Trimming at V came to 4 bases and at J to 3 bases, leaving 6 bases not matched to a gene. For the CDR3, the DNA is TGTGCCAGCAGCGTCAGACAGGGGCTCTACGAGCAGTACTTC. Its protein is CASSVRQGLYEQYF.